What follows are 30 T cell receptor beta chains derived from one specimen sequenced in a study of cytomegalovirus exposure and HLA in healthy donors. It was with 60 Vbeta and 13 Jbeta primers that the PCR ran. Method: immunoSEQ multiplex PCR; TCRdb's copy keeps in-frame clones and lacks some. The sample includes about 100,000 clones, roughly 79% seen only once; the top ten take 13% to 15%. The sequenced sample consisted of PBMCs. Source of these receptors: a woman in her seventies in good health and CMV-seropositive.

Regarding this clone: The sample has other DNA sequences that encode this CDR3 too. J is TRBJ2-2 and V is TRBV11-3; 8 positions agree with TRBD1. Germline CDR1 is SGHNT and CDR2 is YENEEA. V lost 7 bases and J lost 5; bases outside the gene matches: 3. The CDR3 runs 13 residues. CDR3 region: CASKQGDTGELFF. The CDR3 DNA reads as TGTGCCAGCAAACAGGGGGATACCGGGGAGCTGTTTTTT.

The CDR3 protein is CASSERDITGELFF. As DNA, the CDR3 is TGCGCCAGCAGTGAGCGGGACATCACCGGGGAGCTGTTTTTT. The rearrangement uses TRBV10-1 and TRBJ2-2; possible D gene TRBD1, 6 bases. This CDR3 comprises 14 residues. The germline V gene has CDR1 WNHNN and CDR2 SYGVQD (reference sequence). Trimming left V 2 bases short and J 4 bases short, with 8 bases between.

The chain has TRBV7-8 and TRBJ2-3; 8 bases fit TRBD1. J lost 6 bases, V lost 1 base, and 6 bases had no gene match. This CDR3 has 15 residues. CDR1 SGHVS and CDR2 FQNEAQ come from the germline V gene. This chain's CDR3 is CASSLVSGGPDTQYF. CDR3 nucleotides: TGTGCCAGCAGCTTAGTTTCAGGGGGCCCCGATACGCAGTATTTT.

This chain links TRBV18 with TRBJ2-7; 14 bases fit TRBD2. This CDR3 region has 17 residues. CDR1 is KGHSH and CDR2 is LQKENI in the germline V gene. V dropped 0 bases and J dropped 2; count of bases not matched to a gene: 3. The CDR3 nucleotides read TGTGCCAGCTCACCACCGACTAGCGGGGGGGTCACCTACGAGCAGTACTTC. It yields the protein CASSPPTSGGVTYEQYF.

The V call is TRBV7-3, the J call TRBJ2-3; D gene unclear. There are 14 residues in the CDR3. Trimming shortened V by 5 bases and J by 0 bases, and 9 bases separated the two germline ends. Germline CDR1 is SGHTA and CDR2 is FQGTGA. CDR3 nucleotides: TGTGCCAGCAGCCACTTTCTCAGCACAGATACGCAGTATTTT. It is translated as CASSHFLSTDTQYF.

The chain links TRBV9 to TRBJ2-5; 9 nucleotides align to TRBD2. The J segment lost 1 base and the V segment lost 2 bases, leaving 6 bases of the junction unmatched. The CDR3 has 16 residues. Germline CDR1 is SGDLS and CDR2 is YYNGEE. The CDR3 bases are TGTGCCAGCAGCGTCGAAGCGGGGGGTTTCCAAGAGACCCAGTACTTC. As protein: CASSVEAGGFQETQYF.

The chain joins TRBV6-5 to TRBJ2-2, with D possibly TRBD2 on 6 matching bases. Germline CDR1 and CDR2: MNHEY and SVGAGI. This CDR3 spans 13 amino acids. V lost 7 bases, J lost 7 bases, and 13 bases lay in between. CDR3 amino acids: CASIPGAHGELFF. The DNA for the CDR3 is TGTGCCAGCATCCCGGGAGCCCACGGGGAGCTGTTTTTT.

The gene calls are TRBV29-1 and TRBJ2-3, with a weak D call TRBD2 (6 bases). This CDR3 has 14 amino acids. V dropped 6 bases and J dropped 5 bases, with 18 bases sitting between them. CDR1 and CDR2 from the germline V gene are SQVTM and ANQGSEA. For the CDR3, the DNA is TGCAGCGTGGTTAGCGGACCGGGGGTAGATACGCAGTATTTT. Translating it yields CSVVSGPGVDTQYF.

This sequence joins TRBV28 and TRBJ1-5, with 7 positions matching TRBD1. This CDR3 spans 15 amino acids. Looked up from germline, CDR1 is MDHEN and CDR2 is SYDVKM. After removal of 5 bases from V and 4 bases from J, the junction contained 8 bases not matched to a gene. The CDR3 DNA reads TGTGCCAGCAGTCCCGAGGGACAGCTTAATCAGCCCCAGCATTTT. Its protein product is CASSPEGQLNQPQHF.

This rearrangement joins TRBV7-2 to TRBJ2-6; D call uncertain. Germline CDR1 is SGHTA and CDR2 is FQGNSA. The CDR3 is 17 residues long. V was trimmed by 3 bases and J by 0 bases, leaving 12 bases between them. The CDR3 loop reads CASSFGRIRSGANVLTF. For the CDR3, the DNA is TGTGCCAGCAGCTTTGGCAGGATTCGCTCTGGGGCCAACGTCCTGACTTTC.

The chain uses TRBV2 and TRBJ1-5, with D possibly being TRBD1 (6 bases). Germline V gene data show CDR1 as SNHLY and CDR2 as FYNNEI. Deletions cut 7 bases from V and 1 base from J, with 17 bases between. The CDR3 extends over 16 amino acids. CDR3 sequence (DNA): TGTGCCAGCACCGAAGGGACACCCTTCAGCAATCAGCCCCAGCATTTT. Its translation: CASTEGTPFSNQPQHF.

The chain combines TRBV6-5 with TRBJ2-7; TRBD2 might be the D (6 bases). The CDR3 loop spans 15 amino acids. Germline CDR1 reads MNHEY; CDR2 reads SVGAGI. Deletions cut 4 bases from V and 3 bases from J, with 16 bases between. The CDR3 is CASSFAYLGGYEQYF. The CDR3, as DNA: TGTGCCAGCAGTTTCGCTTATCTCGGGGGCTACGAGCAGTACTTC.

This rearrangement joins TRBV29-1 to TRBJ1-1, with a weak D call TRBD1 (6 bases). Trimming shortened V by 7 bases and J by 5 bases, and 8 bases separated the two germline ends. From germline, CDR1 is SQVTM and CDR2 ANQGSEA. The CDR3 runs to 10 residues. The CDR3 nucleotides read TGCAGCGCAGGGGATACTGAAGCTTTCTTT. Its translation is CSAGDTEAFF.

This chain connects TRBV11-2 to TRBJ2-3; D perhaps matches TRBD2 (5 bases). CDR1 is SGHAT, CDR2 FQNNGV, per germline. CDR3 length equals 14 residues. The V and J ends lost 1 base and 4 bases respectively, with 9 bases between them. The CDR3 loop reads CASSLVRGSDTQYF. Written as DNA, the CDR3 is TGTGCCAGCAGCTTAGTGAGAGGGTCAGATACGCAGTATTTT.

J is TRBJ2-5 and V is TRBV28; 9 bases match TRBD1. The V gene end was trimmed by 6 bases and the J gene end by 11 bases; junction bases not matched to a gene: 7. Looked up from germline, CDR1 is MDHEN and CDR2 is SYDVKM. The CDR3 has 12 residues. The CDR3 DNA follows: TGTGCCAGCAGCGGGGACAGGGACCAGCAGTACTTC. Protein sequence: CASSGDRDQQYF.

J is TRBJ1-3 and V is TRBV6-1; D gene ambiguous. Trimming took off 7 bases at V and 0 bases at J, with 10 bases between the two ends. The CDR3 runs to 14 residues. Per the germline V gene, CDR1 is MNHNS and CDR2 is SASEGT. This chain's CDR3 is CASNVPSSGNTIYF. DNA for the CDR3: TGTGCCAGCAACGTACCCAGCTCTGGAAACACCATATATTTT.

This rearrangement joins TRBV29-1 to TRBJ2-3; TRBD2 matches at 10 bases. CDR1 and CDR2 (germline): SQVTM, ANQGSEA. This CDR3 spans 15 amino acids. The ends lost 2 bases at V and 7 bases at J; junction bases unmatched: 9. CDR3 sequence reads: CSVETGTSALYTQYF. The CDR3 DNA sequence: TGCAGCGTTGAAACAGGGACTAGCGCGCTATATACGCAGTATTTT.

This clone appeared a few times. V and J are TRBV20-1 and TRBJ2-5; D gene uncertain. The germline V and J ends were trimmed by 4 bases and 1 base, with 4 bases remaining between them. This CDR3 has 11 residues. From germline, CDR1 is DFQATT and CDR2 SNEGSKA (reference sequence). CDR3 in amino acids: CSAISQETQYF. CDR3 coding DNA: TGCAGTGCTATCAGCCAAGAGACCCAGTACTTC.

This clone was seen a handful of times. The chain has TRBV28 and TRBJ2-3; D not certain. The CDR3 sequence is 15 residues long. V was cut by 9 bases and J by 0 bases, with 16 bases left in between. Germline V gives CDR1 MDHEN, CDR2 SYDVKM. The CDR3 here is CASTLGRSSTDTQYF. As DNA, the CDR3 is TGTGCCAGTACCCTGGGCAGATCTAGCACAGATACGCAGTATTTT.

This sequence joins TRBV9 and TRBJ2-7, with 7 bases identical to TRBD2. The germline gives CDR1 SGDLS, CDR2 YYNGEE. V dropped 4 bases and J dropped 2; count of bases not matched to a gene: 12. The CDR3 extends over 16 amino acids. The CDR3 region is CASSPRLSAGAYEQYF. The CDR3, as DNA: TGTGCCAGCAGCCCCCGCCTTTCTGCGGGAGCCTACGAGCAGTACTTC.

The CDR3 DNA reads TGTGCCAGCAGCCAAGCGTACGAGCAGTACTTC. It codes for CASSQAYEQYF. The rearrangement links TRBV14 to TRBJ2-7, with D unclear. Trimming removed 1 base at V and 4 bases at J, with 2 bases between. In germline, CDR1 is SGHDN, CDR2 FVKESK. The CDR3 extends over 11 amino acids.

The V call is TRBV7-2, the J call TRBJ2-5, with D perhaps matching TRBD2 (7 bases). The DNA end is more similar to TRBJ2-7, so the J call may be wrong. The germline gives CDR1 SGHTA, CDR2 FQGNSA. The length of the CDR3 is 15 residues. The CDR3 DNA is TGTGCCAGCAGCTCCAAGGGGGGGGCCGTCTACGAGCAGTACTTC. It codes for CASSSKGGAVYEQYF.

The chain recombines TRBV5-1 with TRBJ2-5, with 12 nucleotides matching TRBD2. Germline trimming cut 0 bases from V and 7 bases from J; bases unmatched to any gene: 7. CDR1 SGHRS and CDR2 YFSETQ come from the germline V gene. The CDR3 extends over 16 amino acids. This CDR3 reads CASSLGTSGDRGTQYF. DNA of the CDR3: TGCGCCAGCAGCTTGGGGACTAGCGGGGACCGAGGGACCCAGTACTTC.

The rearrangement uses TRBV29-1 and TRBJ2-7; TRBD1 might be the D (5 bases). V was cut by 7 bases and J by 2 bases, with 12 bases left in between. The CDR3 extends over 12 amino acids. In germline, CDR1 is SQVTM, CDR2 ANQGSEA. As DNA, the CDR3 is TGCAGCGGGGGCTATCACCCCTACGAGCAGTACTTC. The encoded protein is CSGGYHPYEQYF.

The gene calls are TRBV2 and TRBJ2-5; no clear D gene. The length of the CDR3 is 11 residues. Germline lookup yields CDR1 SNHLY and CDR2 FYNNEI. Trimming took off 7 bases at V and 3 bases at J, with 6 bases between the two ends. In DNA, the CDR3 is TGTGCCAGCACTCTTGAAGAGACCCAGTACTTC. As protein: CASTLEETQYF.

This clone was counted a few times. The rearrangement links TRBV27 to TRBJ2-3; 14 bases match TRBD2. The CDR3 consists of 17 residues. The junction had 7 bases not matched to a gene; V was cut back by 8 bases and J by 0 bases. Germline lookup yields CDR1 MNHEY and CDR2 SMNVEV (reference sequence). CDR3 loop: CASGGLAGALSTDTQYF. The CDR3 DNA sequence: TGTGCCAGCGGGGGACTAGCGGGAGCTCTAAGCACAGATACGCAGTATTTT.

A single count supports this clone. CDR3 residues: CASSGRGSYEQYF. The CDR3 coding sequence is TGTGCCAGCAGTGGGAGGGGCTCCTACGAGCAGTACTTC. This chain links TRBV6-1 with TRBJ2-7; possible D gene TRBD2, 6 bases. The germline CDR1 and CDR2 sequences are MNHNS and SASEGT. The V and J ends lost 4 bases and 0 bases respectively, with 7 bases between them. The CDR3 spans 13 residues.

This chain links TRBV6-6 with TRBJ1-4; maybe TRBD1 (5 bases). This CDR3 is 14 amino acids long. Germline V gene sequence: CDR1 MNHNY, CDR2 SVGAGI (reference sequence). V dropped 7 bases and J dropped 7 bases, with 16 bases sitting between them. The CDR3 coding sequence is TGTGCCAGCACCCACCCGGGGGGTACTGAAAAACTGTTTTTT. It specifies CASTHPGGTEKLFF.

This chain joins TRBV2 and TRBJ2-3; 10 bases agree with TRBD1. The V gene's germline CDR1 is SNHLY and CDR2 FYNNEI. Losses at the gene ends were 9 bases for V and 3 bases for J; bases not matched to a gene: 6. The CDR3 has 14 amino acids. CDR3 bases: TGTGCCAGTACGGGACAGGGGTGGACAGATACGCAGTATTTT. Translating gives CASTGQGWTDTQYF.

The chain links TRBV27 to TRBJ2-5; TRBD1 aligns across 10 bases. The trim removed 6 bases at V and 11 bases at J, leaving 12 bases unmatched. The CDR3 consists of 14 residues. Germline V gene sequence: CDR1 MNHEY, CDR2 SMNVEV (reference sequence). The CDR3 DNA sequence: TGTGCCAGCAGCGCCGGGACAGGGGCTTTGGGGCAGTACTTC. This sequence encodes CASSAGTGALGQYF.